Presented here are 18 T cell receptor beta chains from one specimen sequenced in a study of blood T cell repertoires in COVID-19. Sequencing used immunoSEQ multiplex PCR; TCRdb keeps in-frame clones, though not all of them. The data show 75,000 to 90,000 clones, about 89% seen once. Sequencing input: peripheral blood. These receptors were taken from a man in his fifties with active or convalescent COVID-19.

The rearrangement links TRBV11-3 to TRBJ2-2; perhaps TRBD1 as D (6 bases). CDR3 length: 16 residues. V dropped 1 base and J dropped 5 bases, with 14 bases sitting between them. The germline CDR1 and CDR2 sequences are SGHNT and YENEEA. CDR3 bases: TGTGCCAGCAGCTTAGGCGCCAGGGGCGGGACCGGGGAGCTGTTTTTT. It is translated as CASSLGARGGTGELFF.

This sequence joins TRBV15 and TRBJ1-5, with no clear D. Germline CDR1 and CDR2: LNHNV and YYDKDF (reference sequence). Trimming left V 3 bases short and J 2 bases short, with 8 bases between. This CDR3 is 14 amino acids long. This CDR3 reads CATSSGGRNQPQHF. The CDR3, as DNA: TGTGCCACCAGCAGTGGAGGGCGCAATCAGCCCCAGCATTTT.

The V and J genes are TRBV7-9 and TRBJ1-2; D is unresolved. This CDR3 has 12 residues. Germline V gene data show CDR1 as SEHNR and CDR2 as FQNEAQ (reference sequence). Trimming left V 5 bases short and J 5 bases short, with 9 bases between. The CDR3 region is CASSTLGYGYTF. The CDR3 DNA reads as TGTGCCAGCAGCACCCTCGGGTATGGCTACACCTTC.

This clone was counted a single time. The chain couples TRBV11-2 to TRBJ2-2; D perhaps matches TRBD1 (6 bases). V was cut by 5 bases and J by 2 bases, with 12 bases left in between. CDR1 and CDR2 from the germline V gene are SGHAT and FQNNGV. This CDR3 has 15 residues. The CDR3 spells CASSRRDTNTGELFF. The CDR3 nucleotides read TGTGCCAGCAGCCGCCGGGACACAAACACCGGGGAGCTGTTTTTT.

This clone has only one observation. The chain employs TRBV11-1 and TRBJ2-7; 8 nucleotides align to TRBD1. The J segment lost 5 bases and the V segment lost 1 base, leaving 4 bases of the junction unmatched. Germline V gene lookup returns CDR1 SGHAT and CDR2 FQDESV (reference sequence). The CDR3 totals 14 residues. The CDR3 coding sequence is TGTGCCAGCAGCTTAGGGACAGGGTGGGACGAGCAGTACGTC. Protein sequence: CASSLGTGWDEQYV.

The chain carries TRBV2 and TRBJ1-4, with 10 bases aligning to TRBD1. Per the germline V gene, CDR1 is SNHLY and CDR2 is FYNNEI. J was trimmed by 8 bases and V by 2 bases; bases with no gene match: 5. The CDR3 runs 15 residues. The DNA of the CDR3 is TGTGCCAGCAGTGAACGGACAGGGGGAGGGGAAAAACTGTTTTTT. Its translation: CASSERTGGGEKLFF.

CDR3 loop: CASSLGTGNNYGYTF. The DNA for the CDR3 is TGCGCCAGCAGCTTGGGGACAGGAAATAACTATGGCTACACCTTC. The rearrangement joins TRBV5-1 to TRBJ1-2; 7 bases map to TRBD1. Germline values: CDR1 SGHRS, CDR2 YFSETQ. The CDR3 length is 15 residues. V lost 0 bases, J lost 1 base, and 3 bases stayed unmatched. Together with reference TRBV5-1 and TRBJ1-2, the CDR3 gives the full variable domain: KAGVTQTPRYLIKTRGQQVTLSCSPISGHRSVSWYQQTPGQGLQFLFEYFSETQRNKGNFPGRFSGRQFSNSRSEMNVSTLELGDSALYLCASSLGTGNNYGYTFGSGTRLTVV.

This clone has only one observation. The V call is TRBV2, the J call TRBJ2-7; 9 bases fit TRBD1. Germline V gene lookup returns CDR1 SNHLY and CDR2 FYNNEI. The CDR3 extends over 13 amino acids. The ends lost 6 bases at V and 6 bases at J; junction bases unmatched: 6. CDR3 DNA sequence: TGTGCCAGCAGCCTACAGGGGGCGGGCGAGCAGTACGTC. The encoded protein is CASSLQGAGEQYV.

The chain combines TRBV6-5 with TRBJ2-7, with 8 bases that match TRBD2. CDR1 and CDR2 (germline): MNHEY, SVGAGI. Unmatched junction bases numbered 7, after V lost 6 bases and J lost 6 bases. The CDR3 totals 13 residues. CDR3 DNA sequence: TGTGCCAGCAGGAGAGGACTAGCATTCGAGCAGTACTTC. This sequence encodes CASRRGLAFEQYF.

The rearrangement uses TRBV6-2 or TRBV6-3 and TRBJ2-5; maybe TRBD1 (5 bases). This CDR3 spans 14 amino acids. Per the germline V gene, CDR1 is MNHEY and CDR2 is SVGEGT. V was clipped by 0 bases and J by 3 bases, with 8 bases between them. The CDR3 DNA is TGTGCCAGCAGTTACTCAGGGGTAAAAGAGACCCAGTACTTC. It encodes CASSYSGVKETQYF.

The chain's CDR3 is CASSLITDTQYF. The CDR3 nucleotides read TGTGCCAGCAGCTTAATAACTGATACGCAGTATTTT. This rearrangement joins TRBV7-8 to TRBJ2-3; D is uncertain. The CDR3 has 12 amino acids. V lost 2 bases to trimming and J lost 6 bases, with 6 bases between them. Germline-derived CDR1 and CDR2 are SGHVS and FQNEAQ.

The chain has TRBV5-6 and TRBJ1-4; 11 bases agree with TRBD1. J gave up 0 bases and V 4 bases, and 11 bases lay outside the gene matches. The CDR3 is made up of 19 amino acids. Looked up from germline, CDR1 is SGHDT and CDR2 is YYEEEE. The CDR3 loop is CASSRGQGVNPSTNEKLFF. As DNA, the CDR3 is TGTGCCAGCAGCAGGGGACAGGGGGTAAACCCCTCAACTAATGAAAAACTGTTTTTT.

J is TRBJ1-5 and V is TRBV6-5; unclear D gene. Germline-derived CDR1 and CDR2 are MNHEY and SVGAGI. Trimming took 6 bases from V and 9 from J, leaving 12 bases between them. The CDR3 length is 12 residues. DNA of the CDR3: TGTGCCAGCAGACAACAACTAGGGCCCCAGCATTTT. Residues: CASRQQLGPQHF.

The chain recombines TRBV7-9 with TRBJ2-2; possibly TRBD2 for D (5 bases). Trimming took 8 bases from V and 2 from J, leaving 18 bases between them. CDR1 is SEHNR and CDR2 is FQNEAQ in the germline V gene (reference sequence). This CDR3 comprises 16 residues. The CDR3 here is CASPRGGSQNTGELFF. CDR3 DNA: TGTGCCAGCCCCCGAGGAGGCAGTCAAAACACCGGGGAGCTGTTTTTT.

The rearrangement joins TRBV7-2 to TRBJ2-3; perhaps TRBD2 as D (7 bases). The germline gives CDR1 SGHTA, CDR2 FQGNSA. The CDR3 totals 15 residues. V gave up 1 base and J gave up 5 bases, with 13 bases separating them. The CDR3 spells CASSLGVGGQDTQYF. The CDR3 coding sequence is TGTGCCAGCAGCTTAGGGGTGGGGGGGCAAGATACGCAGTATTTT.

The chain links TRBV19 to TRBJ2-1; 8 bases are shared with TRBD1. From germline, CDR1 is LNHDA and CDR2 SQIVND (reference sequence). Losses at the gene ends were 1 base for V and 5 bases for J; bases not matched to a gene: 4. This CDR3 spans 15 amino acids. CDR3 nucleotide sequence: TGTGCCAGTAGTATAGGTCAGGGACAGGACAATGAGCAGTTCTTC. Residues: CASSIGQGQDNEQFF.

V and J are TRBV28 and TRBJ1-2; 10 positions agree with TRBD1. The germline CDR1 and CDR2 sequences are MDHEN and SYDVKM. Trimming cost V 5 bases and J 5 bases; bases outside gene matches: 17. The CDR3 has 18 residues. CDR3 bases: TGTGCCAGCAGTAATACCGGGACAGGGGTCCCGGTTCAGTATGGCTACACCTTC. Its protein is CASSNTGTGVPVQYGYTF.

The V and J genes are TRBV18 and TRBJ2-7; TRBD2 agrees at 11 bases. V was clipped by 4 bases and J by 0 bases; unmatched bases: 5. Germline CDR1 KGHSH, CDR2 LQKENI. This CDR3 contains 16 residues. CDR3 DNA: TGTGCCAGCTCACAACCCGGGACTAGCGGCTCCTACGAGCAGTACTTC. Amino acids: CASSQPGTSGSYEQYF. The full variable domain, completed using reference TRBV18 and TRBJ2-7, is NAGVMQNPRHLVRRRGQEARLRCSPMKGHSHVYWYRQLPEEGLKFMVYLQKENIIDESGMPKERFSAEFPKEGPSILRIQQVVRGDSAAYFCASSQPGTSGSYEQYFGPGTRLTVT.